Listed below are T cell receptor beta chains from one sample, sequenced in a study of Graves' ophthalmopathy and Graves' hyperthyroidism. TCRdb used MiXCR to reprocess the multiplex PCR reads, holding one entry per CDR3 protein. Of around 470,000 distinct CDR3 sequences in the sample, approximately 14% were seen once. Sequenced sample: blood. These receptors were collected from a woman aged 25 to 39 with Graves' ophthalmopathy. Both conserved end residues are part of each CDR3. D genes are given only for firm matches. A row's size may be missing; if present it is once, few, many or a size class.

clone size	V gene	J gene	D gene	CDR3 DNA	CDR3 protein
many	TRBV7-9	TRBJ1-6	NA	TGTGCCAGCAGCCGCCCCGGTGGCGGTTCACCCCTCCACTTT	CASSRPGGGSPLHF
many	TRBV11-3	TRBJ2-5	NA	TGTGCCAGCAGCCTCGGCGCAGTGGAGACCCAGTACTTC	CASSLGAVETQYF
many	TRBV30	TRBJ1-2	NA	TGTGCCTGGAGTGCAGGGTATGGCTACACCTTC	CAWSAGYGYTF
many	TRBV12-3/TRBV12-4	TRBJ2-5	TRBD2	TGTGCCAGCAGTCCTTGGCGGGAGAGAGAGACCCAGTACTTC	CASSPWRERETQYF
NA	TRBV18	TRBJ2-2	TRBD1	TGTGCCAGCCAACGAGGGACAGGGGACACCGGGGAGCTGTTTTTT	CASQRGTGDTGELFF
many	TRBV27	TRBJ2-2	NA	TGTGCCAGCATCAGGGCCACCGGGGAGCTGTTTTTT	CASIRATGELFF
many	TRBV11-2	TRBJ1-2	NA	TGTGCCAGCAGCTTAGAGGTACAGCTCTATGGCTACACCTTC	CASSLEVQLYGYTF
many	TRBV10-1	TRBJ2-2	TRBD1	TGCGCCAGCAGTGAAAGGGGGCTCGGGACCGGGGAGCTGTTTTTT	CASSERGLGTGELFF
many	TRBV5-6	TRBJ1-1	NA	TGTGCCAGCAGCCTTATTGAAGTTAAGAGCACTGAAGCTTTCTTT	CASSLIEVKSTEAFF
NA	TRBV20-1	TRBJ2-1	NA	TGCAGTGGGCCGGGACAAGGGCTCAATGAGCAGTTCTTC	CSGPGQGLNEQFF
many	TRBV4-1	TRBJ1-2	NA	TGCGCCAGCAGCCACGCGCCCCTGGGGCCAGCTAACTATGGCTACACCTTC	CASSHAPLGPANYGYTF
NA	TRBV4-1	TRBJ1-5	TRBD1	TGCGCCAGCAGCCCGGACAGGGTGGTGTTTCAGCCCCAGCATTTT	CASSPDRVVFQPQHF
many	TRBV6-1	TRBJ1-1	NA	TGTGCCAGCAGTGAGGTCCCGGGGAACACTGAAGCTTTCTTT	CASSEVPGNTEAFF
many	TRBV9	TRBJ1-2	NA	TGTGCCAGCAGCGTAGGCATGGAGCCTTTTGGCTACACCTTC	CASSVGMEPFGYTF
many	TRBV27	TRBJ2-7	NA	TGTGCCAGCAGTTCCCTAAGGGGGAACCCCTACGAGCAGTACTTC	CASSSLRGNPYEQYF
many	TRBV12-3/TRBV12-4	TRBJ2-5	NA	TGTGCCAGCAGCCCCGACGGGCAGGGGTACCAAGAGACCCAGTACTTC	CASSPDGQGYQETQYF
many	TRBV11-2	TRBJ2-1	TRBD1	TGTGCCAGCAGCTTAGACAGGGGGCCCTGGAATGAGCAGTTCTTC	CASSLDRGPWNEQFF
many	TRBV6-5	TRBJ1-3	TRBD1	TGTGCCAGCAGTTACTCGAACAGGGGTGGAAACACCATATATTTT	CASSYSNRGGNTIYF
NA	TRBV11-1	TRBJ2-7	TRBD1	TGTGCCAGCAGCACCGGACAGGCCCGGTACGAGCAGTACTTC	CASSTGQARYEQYF
many	TRBV2	TRBJ1-5	TRBD1	TGTGCCAGCAGTACGACAGGGGATCAGCCCCAGCATTTT	CASSTTGDQPQHF
NA	TRBV6-5	TRBJ2-2	NA	TGTGCCAGCAGTTACGTTTCAGGGTCGGCCGGGGAGCTGTTTTTT	CASSYVSGSAGELFF
many	TRBV6-2/TRBV6-3	TRBJ1-1	NA	TGTGCCAGCAGTTACGGGCAGACTGAAGCTTTCTTT	CASSYGQTEAFF
few	TRBV19	TRBJ1-5	NA	TGTGCCAGTAGTATCACGGGATGGGGCCAGCCCCAGCATTTT	CASSITGWGQPQHF
NA	TRBV7-6	TRBJ1-5	NA	TGTGCCAGCAGCTCAACTCAGGGGTTTGCTAATCAGCCCCAGCATTTT	CASSSTQGFANQPQHF
many	TRBV19	TRBJ1-1	NA	TGTGCCAGTAGTATCAGGGTTGGGAACACTGAAGCTTTCTTT	CASSIRVGNTEAFF
many	TRBV7-3	TRBJ2-5	NA	TGTGCCAGCAGCTTACAGCCGGGGGAGACCCAGTACTTC	CASSLQPGETQYF
NA	TRBV4-2	TRBJ1-2	NA	TGTGCCAGCAGCCAAGATTTCAGTAGCTATGGCTACACCTTC	CASSQDFSSYGYTF
many	TRBV20-1	TRBJ2-5	TRBD2	TGCAGTGGAACTAGCGGGGGACGACAAGAGACCCAGTACTTC	CSGTSGGRQETQYF